Detailed here is one T cell receptor beta chain. Its antigen is not known. Generated by immunoSEQ multiplex PCR, the TCRdb table keeps only in-frame clones and is missing some. Of 15,000 to 20,000 clones listed, roughly 82% are singletons. This sample was included in a study of T cells in localized non-small cell lung cancer. Study observations and caveats: Uninvolved adjacent lung had the highest recorded T cell clonality, with tumor below it.

The CDR3 extends over 15 amino acids. V lost 2 bases to trimming and J lost 5 bases; unmatched junction nucleotides: 4. Germline assignment: CDR1 MNHEY and CDR2 SVGAGI. The rearrangement uses TRBV6-5 and TRBJ2-2; the match to TRBD1 covers 8 bases. The TCR originated in a male donor at least 60 years old with stage I lung adenocarcinoma. The sample in question was peripheral blood, obtained before any cancer treatment. The CDR3, as DNA: TGTGCCAGCAGTTACCTGGACAGGGTGACCGGGGAGCTGTTTTTT. It codes for CASSYLDRVTGELFF.